Here is one TCR beta chain with its context. Its antigen is unknown. V was cut by 6 bases and J by 6 bases, with 12 bases left in between. Germline V CDR1 and CDR2: KGHSH, LQKENI. CDR3 length: 12 amino acids. This entry comes from a study of T cells in Graves' hyperthyroidism and ophthalmopathy. Overall study findings and caveats: The model anticipated ophthalmopathy a median about six months pre-onset. Ophthalmopathy cases were set apart from stable hyperthyroidism by a 13 V-J model.

The source material, RNA transcripts, was used to amplify TCR beta CDR3 regions. TCR CDR3 underwent first-round RT-PCR with the HTBI primer set. Each CDR3 protein gets one entry after TCRdb re-called the multiplex PCR reads with MiXCR. The sample includes about 400,000 distinct CDR3 sequences, roughly 13% seen only once; the top ten take approximately 5.3%. This chain connects TRBV18 to TRBJ2-7; perhaps TRBD1 as D (6 bases). The clonotype comes from a woman in her late teens or twenties with Graves' hyperthyroidism. Sequences were obtained from blood. CDR3 bases: TGTGCCAGCTCCCCAGAAGGGGGCGAGCAGTACTTC. Protein product: CASSPEGGEQYF.